Each of the 26 T cell receptor beta chains below was sequenced from the same sample in a study of beta chain features in type 1 diabetes. Study outcomes and limitations: TCRB CDR3 length was moderately but significantly reduced in all four CD4+ subsets of Type 1 diabetes patients.

Every isolated RNA sample was fully reverse transcribed, so sequencing captured expressed TCRB transcripts. Sequencing was performed with immunoSEQ multiplex PCR; in TCRdb, only in-frame clones are kept and a portion is missing. In the table there are over 150,000 clones, less than 9.5% of which are singletons. No antigen is known for these receptors. Input material: central memory CD4+ T cells from blood. These receptors all come from a woman aged 40 to 55 with type 1 diabetes.

The chain is built from TRBV11-1 and TRBJ2-3; 8 bases are shared with TRBD1. V shed 6 bases, J shed 5 bases, and the junction held 4 bases outside the gene matches. The CDR3 spans 13 residues. Germline V gene lookup returns CDR1 SGHAT and CDR2 FQDESV (reference sequence). CDR3 in amino acids: CASRNTGGDTQYF. The CDR3 DNA sequence: TGTGCCAGCAGAAACACAGGGGGAGATACGCAGTATTTT.

This clone was observed a handful of times. V is TRBV9 and J is TRBJ2-5, with D perhaps matching TRBD2 (6 bases). The CDR3 is made up of 15 amino acids. Germline CDR1 reads SGDLS; CDR2 reads YYNGEE. Trimming removed 0 bases from V and 0 bases from J, with 9 bases in between. CDR3 protein: CASSVVGGHQETQYF. CDR3 in DNA: TGTGCCAGCAGCGTAGTGGGGGGACACCAAGAGACCCAGTACTTC.

The table lists this clone with many counts. This rearrangement joins TRBV6-6 to TRBJ2-7; D might be TRBD2 (5 bases). The CDR3 has 13 amino acids. The germline V and J ends were trimmed by 4 bases and 6 bases, with 13 bases remaining between them. Germline CDR1 reads MNHNY; CDR2 reads SVGAGI (reference sequence). Written as DNA, the CDR3 is TGTGCCAGCAGTTCCCAGTCGGGGAGCGAGCAGTACTTC. This sequence encodes CASSSQSGSEQYF.

This clone was counted at least ten times. This sequence joins TRBV29-1 and TRBJ2-1; the match to TRBD2 covers 15 bases. This CDR3 has 14 amino acids. Trimming cost V 7 bases and J 7 bases; bases outside gene matches: 5. Germline CDR1 SQVTM, CDR2 ANQGSEA. CDR3 in amino acids: CSAGLAGGWNEQFF. The CDR3 coding sequence is TGCAGCGCCGGACTAGCGGGAGGGTGGAATGAGCAGTTCTTC.

The rearrangement uses TRBV9 and TRBJ2-5; D is unresolved. Germline V gene lookup returns CDR1 SGDLS and CDR2 YYNGEE. V lost 3 bases to trimming and J lost 5 bases, with 14 bases between them. The CDR3 totals 14 residues. CDR3 protein: CASSAGVGRETQYF. As DNA, the CDR3 is TGTGCCAGCAGCGCTGGAGTCGGCCGGGAGACCCAGTACTTC.

In this sample, this clone turned up a few times. V gene TRBV7-9 combines with J gene TRBJ1-5; D uncertain. The ends were cut back, 5 bases at V and 3 bases at J, with 8 bases in the middle. The CDR3 consists of 13 residues. From germline, CDR1 is SEHNR and CDR2 FQNEAQ (reference sequence). Written as DNA, the CDR3 is TGTGCCAGCAGCCCTGGCAACAATCAGCCCCAGCATTTT. Its protein product is CASSPGNNQPQHF.

The chain recombines TRBV5-4 with TRBJ2-1; a weak D match, TRBD2 (6 bases). With 0 bases removed from V and 7 bases from J, the gap between germline ends came to 8 bases. The germline V gene encodes CDR1 SGHNT and CDR2 YYREEE (reference sequence). The CDR3 is 13 amino acids. CDR3 sequence: CASSLGDSNEQFF. CDR3 coding DNA: TGTGCCAGCAGCTTGGGGGACTCGAATGAGCAGTTCTTC.

The CDR3 loop is CASGGANTGELFF. DNA of the CDR3: TGTGCCAGCGGGGGCGCGAACACCGGGGAGCTGTTTTTT. The chain couples TRBV6-5 to TRBJ2-2, with D maybe TRBD1 (6 bases). Between the trimmed V and J ends, which lost 8 bases and 0 bases, there was a span of 7 bases. Germline assignment: CDR1 MNHEY and CDR2 SVGAGI. The CDR3 is 13 residues long.

The rearrangement links TRBV2 to TRBJ2-3; D not certain. Per the germline V gene, CDR1 is SNHLY and CDR2 is FYNNEI. The CDR3 sequence is 11 residues long. V shed 7 bases and J shed 8 bases, with 10 bases lying between them. The CDR3 region is CASNSVLTQYF. CDR3 nucleotides: TGTGCCAGCAATTCTGTTCTTACGCAGTATTTT. Based on the CDR3 plus reference TRBV2 and TRBJ2-3, the full variable domain is EPEVTQTPSHQVTQMGQEVILRCVPISNHLYFYWYRQILGQKVEFLVSFYNNEISEKSEIFDDQFSVERPDGSNFTLKIRSTKLEDSAMYFCASNSVLTQYFGPGTRLTVL.

V is TRBV6-6 and J is TRBJ1-5; 9 bases are a match to TRBD1. The junction had 2 bases not matched to a gene; V was cut back by 0 bases and J by 2 bases. The germline V gene encodes CDR1 MNHNY and CDR2 SVGAGI (reference sequence). This CDR3 is built from 16 residues. CDR3 sequence reads: CASSYSGQGGNQPQHF. CDR3 sequence (DNA): TGTGCCAGCAGTTACTCGGGACAGGGAGGCAATCAGCCCCAGCATTTT.

The chain carries TRBV4-2 and TRBJ2-1; 9 bases agree with TRBD2. The CDR3 is 18 amino acids. Germline lookup yields CDR1 LGHNA and CDR2 YNFKEQ. J gave up 3 bases and V 1 base, and 10 bases lay outside the gene matches. The CDR3 region is CASSQGGGGAFSYNEQFF. For the CDR3, the DNA is TGTGCCAGCAGCCAAGGGGGCGGGGGGGCCTTTAGCTACAATGAGCAGTTCTTC.

This clone was seen a handful of times. The rearrangement joins TRBV6-5 to TRBJ1-5; D remains unclear. CDR1 and CDR2 from the germline V gene are MNHEY and SVGAGI. This CDR3 comprises 14 residues. Trimming removed 10 bases at V and 4 bases at J, with 17 bases between. The CDR3 nucleotides are TGTGCCACCATTAACCCGGGAAGGAATCAGCCCCAGCATTTT. This gives the protein CATINPGRNQPQHF.

The chain has TRBV4-1 and TRBJ1-2; D may be TRBD1 (6 bases). Germline V gene data show CDR1 as MGHRA and CDR2 as YSYEKL. Trimming took off 0 bases at V and 1 base at J, with 15 bases between the two ends. The CDR3 loop spans 17 amino acids. CDR3 DNA: TGCGCCAGCAGCCAAGATAAGTGGGCAGGGGTTAACTATGGCTACACCTTC. It translates to CASSQDKWAGVNYGYTF.

The chain couples TRBV28 to TRBJ2-7; D unresolved. This CDR3 spans 13 amino acids. Germline lookup yields CDR1 MDHEN and CDR2 SYDVKM. The V gene lost 6 bases and the J gene lost 2 bases, with 11 bases spanning the gap. The CDR3 bases are TGTGCCAGCAGCCGAAGCCAGGCCTACGAGCAGTACTTC. Translating gives CASSRSQAYEQYF.

This clone turned up a few times. V and J are TRBV10-3 and TRBJ2-2; possibly TRBD2 for D (6 bases). Germline V gene data show CDR1 as ENHRY and CDR2 as SYGVKD. The CDR3 spans 14 residues. Trimming took off 11 bases at V and 3 bases at J, with 16 bases between the two ends. The CDR3 protein is CALRGTADTGELFF. Here the CDR3 DNA reads TGTGCCCTCCGCGGGACGGCAGACACCGGGGAGCTGTTTTTT.

The chain joins TRBV30 to TRBJ2-5; D remains unclear. There are 15 residues in the CDR3. The V end was cut by 4 bases, the J end by 3 bases, with 18 bases between. Germline V lookup: CDR1 GTSNPN, CDR2 SVGIG (reference sequence). The DNA for the CDR3 is TGTGCCTGGACCCCTGGTCGAACTGGTGAAGAGACCCAGTACTTC. It specifies CAWTPGRTGEETQYF.

The rearrangement joins TRBV29-1 to TRBJ2-5; TRBD1 might be the D (5 bases). Germline V gene data show CDR1 as SQVTM and CDR2 as ANQGSEA. The V and J ends lost 0 bases and 5 bases respectively, with 10 bases between them. The CDR3 consists of 13 residues. The CDR3 loop is CSVEDPGSETQYF. The CDR3 coding sequence is TGCAGCGTTGAAGATCCAGGGTCGGAGACCCAGTACTTC.

This clone was detected only a few times. This chain links TRBV5-4 with TRBJ1-1; possibly TRBD1 for D (6 bases). Germline CDR1 is SGHNT and CDR2 is YYREEE (reference sequence). The CDR3 is 17 residues long. Trimming left V 3 bases short and J 0 bases short, with 18 bases between. The CDR3 DNA reads TGTGCCAGCAGCTCGAGGGGGGGGAGTGCCCTGAACACTGAAGCTTTCTTT. Encoded protein: CASSSRGGSALNTEAFF.

This sequence joins TRBV20-1 and TRBJ2-7; D might be TRBD2 (7 bases). With 3 bases removed from V and 7 bases from J, the gap between germline ends came to 10 bases. The V gene's germline CDR1 is DFQATT and CDR2 SNEGSKA (reference sequence). CDR3 size: 11 residues. CDR3 loop: CSARRGGEQYF. CDR3 nucleotides: TGCAGTGCTAGGAGGGGGGGAGAGCAGTACTTC.

The V gene is TRBV5-1, the J gene TRBJ2-4, with D possibly matching TRBD1 (6 bases). Germline loops: CDR1 SGHRS, CDR2 YFSETQ. This CDR3 has 13 amino acids. Trimming removed 3 bases at V and 7 bases at J, with 11 bases between. The CDR3 region is CASSSGTHNIQYF. As DNA, the CDR3 is TGCGCCAGCAGCTCTGGGACACACAACATTCAGTACTTC.

This clone was seen a handful of times. V and J are TRBV7-2 and TRBJ1-1; D might be TRBD1 (5 bases). Between the trimmed V and J ends, which lost 4 bases and 1 base, there was a span of 13 bases. There are 15 residues in the CDR3. CDR1 and CDR2 (germline): SGHTA, FQGNSA. Here the CDR3 reads CASSYLTTGNTEAFF. The CDR3, as DNA: TGTGCCAGCAGCTACCTCACCACAGGGAACACTGAAGCTTTCTTT.

This clone was counted only a few times. The chain uses TRBV28 and TRBJ1-1; 7 bases fit TRBD1. From germline, CDR1 is MDHEN and CDR2 SYDVKM. The CDR3 has 12 residues. Trimming removed 3 bases from V and 10 bases from J; junction bases left unmatched: 5. Here the CDR3 reads CASSLQQGRAFF. DNA of the CDR3: TGTGCCAGCAGTTTGCAACAGGGGAGAGCTTTCTTT.

The gene calls are TRBV7-2 and TRBJ2-7; 7 bases align to TRBD1. This CDR3 contains 15 residues. With 4 bases clipped from V and 0 bases from J, the junction kept 6 bases outside the gene matches. The germline V gene has CDR1 SGHTA and CDR2 FQGNSA. The CDR3 sequence is CASSSQTGISYEQYF. The CDR3 region has the DNA TGTGCCAGCAGCTCCCAGACAGGGATCTCCTACGAGCAGTACTTC.

The sample holds one count of this clone. The chain is built from TRBV19 and TRBJ1-2; 10 bases agree with TRBD1. The germline V gene encodes CDR1 LNHDA and CDR2 SQIVND (reference sequence). Trimming removed 8 bases from V and 1 base from J; junction bases left unmatched: 13. CDR3 length equals 17 residues. This chain's CDR3 is CASFAGDRGRDNYGYTF. For the CDR3, the DNA is TGTGCCAGTTTCGCAGGAGACAGGGGGCGAGATAACTATGGCTACACCTTC.

There are a few counts of this clone. CDR3 in DNA: TGTGCCAGCAGCTTAAATTCGGTGGCAGATACGCAGTATTTT. Translated: CASSLNSVADTQYF. The chain couples TRBV7-3 to TRBJ2-3; D call uncertain. V was trimmed by 1 base and J by 4 bases, leaving 9 bases between them. The CDR3 runs to 14 residues. Germline CDR1 SGHTA, CDR2 FQGTGA.

This chain connects TRBV28 to TRBJ1-2; D possibly corresponds to TRBD1 (5 bases). Germline assignment: CDR1 MDHEN and CDR2 SYDVKM. Trimming left V 3 bases short and J 6 bases short, with 11 bases between. The CDR3 loop spans 13 amino acids. The CDR3 DNA follows: TGTGCCAGCAGTTTGGCCAGCAGGGATGGCTACACCTTC. It codes for CASSLASRDGYTF.